The rows below give T cell receptor beta chains drawn from one sample of a study of beta chain features in type 1 diabetes. TCRdb's copy holds only in-frame clones and misses some; the assay was immunoSEQ multiplex PCR. In the table there are 150,000 to 180,000 clones, 10% of which are singletons. Sequenced material: central memory CD4+ T cells from blood. Source of these receptors: a man aged 25 to 40 with type 1 diabetes. Both conserved end residues are part of each CDR3. D genes are given only for firm matches. Clone size is not always given. Where it is, it says once, few, many or a class for expanded clones.

v_gene: TRBV30; d_gene: TRBD1; abundance: NA; j_gene: TRBJ2-7; CDR3aa: CAWSVRTGGYEQYF; CDR3nt: TGTGCCTGGAGTGTAAGGACAGGCGGGTACGAGCAGTACTTC
v_gene: TRBV29-1; d_gene: TRBD1; abundance: NA; j_gene: TRBJ2-2; CDR3aa: CSVENTGVGAGELFF; CDR3nt: TGCAGCGTTGAAAACACAGGGGTAGGCGCCGGGGAGCTGTTTTTT
v_gene: TRBV4-2; d_gene: NA; abundance: few; j_gene: TRBJ1-4; CDR3aa: CASSQDPTGNEKLFF; CDR3nt: TGTGCCAGCAGCCAAGATCCCACAGGGAATGAAAAACTGTTTTTT
v_gene: TRBV4-3; d_gene: NA; abundance: NA; j_gene: TRBJ1-1; CDR3aa: CASSLHAGGAEAFF; CDR3nt: TGCGCCAGCAGCCTTCATGCGGGAGGGGCTGAAGCTTTCTTT
v_gene: TRBV16; d_gene: NA; abundance: few; j_gene: TRBJ2-2; CDR3aa: CASQTPGETGELFF; CDR3nt: TGTGCCAGCCAAACCCCAGGGGAAACCGGGGAGCTGTTTTTT
v_gene: TRBV28; d_gene: TRBD2; abundance: few; j_gene: TRBJ2-1; CDR3aa: CASSLGLAGTTGEQFF; CDR3nt: TGTGCCAGCAGTCTCGGACTAGCGGGAACAACCGGTGAGCAGTTCTTC
v_gene: TRBV6-1; d_gene: NA; abundance: once; j_gene: TRBJ2-7; CDR3aa: CATRRVGVYEQYF; CDR3nt: TGTGCCACTAGGAGGGTTGGAGTCTACGAGCAGTACTTC
v_gene: TRBV10-3; d_gene: TRBD2; abundance: few; j_gene: TRBJ2-2; CDR3aa: CAISDGLVRTGELFF; CDR3nt: TGTGCCATCAGTGATGGACTAGTCCGCACCGGGGAGCTGTTTTTT
v_gene: TRBV30; d_gene: TRBD2; abundance: NA; j_gene: TRBJ2-1; CDR3aa: CAWSFYGGRADEQFF; CDR3nt: TGTGCCTGGAGTTTTTACGGCGGGAGGGCCGATGAGCAGTTCTTC
v_gene: TRBV4-2; d_gene: TRBD2; abundance: many; j_gene: TRBJ2-7; CDR3aa: CASSQALAGGSYEQYF; CDR3nt: TGTGCCAGCAGCCAAGCTCTAGCGGGGGGGTCCTACGAGCAGTACTTC
v_gene: TRBV13; d_gene: NA; abundance: many; j_gene: TRBJ2-2; CDR3aa: CASSLGVSAGRGELFF; CDR3nt: TGTGCCAGCAGCTTAGGGGTCAGTGCGGGACGCGGGGAGCTGTTTTTT
v_gene: TRBV29-1; d_gene: TRBD1; abundance: few; j_gene: TRBJ1-1; CDR3aa: CSVASTGGTEAFF; CDR3nt: TGCAGCGTCGCCTCAACAGGGGGGACTGAAGCTTTCTTT
v_gene: TRBV6-1; d_gene: NA; abundance: NA; j_gene: TRBJ2-3; CDR3aa: CASSLNSDTQYF; CDR3nt: TGTGCCAGCAGTTTAAACTCAGATACGCAGTATTTT
v_gene: TRBV19; d_gene: TRBD2; abundance: NA; j_gene: TRBJ2-7; CDR3aa: CASSIVLAGSPSYEQYF; CDR3nt: TGTGCCAGTAGTATAGTACTAGCGGGATCCCCCTCCTACGAGCAGTACTTC
v_gene: TRBV2; d_gene: NA; abundance: NA; j_gene: TRBJ2-6; CDR3aa: CASSGQGSGANVLTF; CDR3nt: TGTGCCAGCAGTGGTCAGGGCTCTGGGGCCAACGTCCTGACTTTC
v_gene: TRBV7-2; d_gene: NA; abundance: few; j_gene: TRBJ1-1; CDR3aa: CASSLGQGSTEAFF; CDR3nt: TGTGCCAGCAGCTTGGGGCAGGGGAGCACTGAAGCTTTCTTT
v_gene: TRBV2; d_gene: NA; abundance: few; j_gene: TRBJ2-2; CDR3aa: CASSSVPLTGELFF; CDR3nt: TGTGCCAGCAGTAGTGTCCCCCTAACCGGGGAGCTGTTTTTT
v_gene: TRBV19; d_gene: TRBD2; abundance: few; j_gene: TRBJ2-2; CDR3aa: CASSGLAAATGELFF; CDR3nt: TGTGCCAGTAGCGGGCTAGCGGCTGCCACCGGGGAGCTGTTTTTT
v_gene: TRBV18; d_gene: TRBD2; abundance: few; j_gene: TRBJ2-7; CDR3aa: CASSPRLAVDEQYF; CDR3nt: TGTGCCAGCTCACCACGACTAGCGGTCGACGAGCAGTACTTC
v_gene: TRBV7-9; d_gene: TRBD1; abundance: few; j_gene: TRBJ2-7; CDR3aa: CASSLNAGGINEQYF; CDR3nt: TGTGCCAGCAGCTTAAACGCAGGGGGCATCAACGAGCAGTACTTC
v_gene: TRBV6-5; d_gene: NA; abundance: NA; j_gene: TRBJ1-2; CDR3aa: CASSRPAANYGYTF; CDR3nt: TGTGCCAGCAGTCGCCCCGCGGCTAACTATGGCTACACCTTC
v_gene: TRBV27; d_gene: NA; abundance: few; j_gene: TRBJ1-5; CDR3aa: CASSLLPGHSNQPQHF; CDR3nt: TGTGCCAGCAGTTTACTACCGGGACATAGCAATCAGCCCCAGCATTTT
v_gene: TRBV7-2; d_gene: TRBD1; abundance: NA; j_gene: TRBJ1-4; CDR3aa: CASSSRDRLNEKLFF; CDR3nt: TGTGCCAGCAGCTCCCGGGACAGATTAAATGAAAAACTGTTTTTT
v_gene: TRBV6-1; d_gene: TRBD1; abundance: NA; j_gene: TRBJ1-2; CDR3aa: CASIPGQLGYGYTF; CDR3nt: TGTGCCAGCATTCCGGGACAGCTCGGCTATGGCTACACCTTC
v_gene: TRBV28; d_gene: NA; abundance: NA; j_gene: TRBJ1-2; CDR3aa: CASTPAGAHYGYTF; CDR3nt: TGTGCCAGCACCCCCGCAGGGGCACACTATGGCTACACCTTC
v_gene: TRBV7-3; d_gene: NA; abundance: NA; j_gene: TRBJ2-3; CDR3aa: CASSLVSATDTQYF; CDR3nt: TGTGCCAGCAGCCTTGTGAGTGCCACAGATACGCAGTATTTT
v_gene: TRBV7-2; d_gene: NA; abundance: NA; j_gene: TRBJ2-5; CDR3aa: CASSLEREETQYF; CDR3nt: TGTGCCAGCAGCTTGGAACGGGAAGAGACCCAGTACTTC
v_gene: TRBV6-5; d_gene: TRBD1; abundance: NA; j_gene: TRBJ2-3; CDR3aa: CASSSGQGWSDTQYF; CDR3nt: TGTGCCAGCAGTTCGGGACAGGGCTGGAGCGATACGCAGTATTTT
v_gene: TRBV29-1; d_gene: TRBD1; abundance: many; j_gene: TRBJ2-5; CDR3aa: CSVESTGETQYF; CDR3nt: TGCAGCGTTGAGTCGACAGGGGAGACCCAGTACTTC
v_gene: TRBV6-5; d_gene: NA; abundance: NA; j_gene: TRBJ1-5; CDR3aa: CASRPGSHQPQHF; CDR3nt: TGTGCCAGCAGGCCGGGATCCCATCAGCCCCAGCATTTT
v_gene: TRBV5-4; d_gene: NA; abundance: NA; j_gene: TRBJ2-5; CDR3aa: CASSLSSGAQETQYF; CDR3nt: TGTGCCAGCAGCTTGAGTAGCGGAGCCCAAGAGACCCAGTACTTC
v_gene: TRBV4-3; d_gene: NA; abundance: many; j_gene: TRBJ2-1; CDR3aa: CASSQEEGGYNEQFF; CDR3nt: TGCGCCAGCAGCCAAGAGGAGGGTGGGTACAATGAGCAGTTCTTC
v_gene: TRBV6-5; d_gene: TRBD1; abundance: NA; j_gene: TRBJ2-1; CDR3aa: CATAPGTGDNEQFF; CDR3nt: TGTGCCACCGCCCCCGGGACAGGGGACAATGAGCAGTTCTTC
v_gene: TRBV19; d_gene: TRBD2; abundance: NA; j_gene: TRBJ2-1; CDR3aa: CASRSTSGSSYNEQFF; CDR3nt: TGTGCCAGTAGATCTACTAGCGGGAGCTCCTACAATGAGCAGTTCTTC
v_gene: TRBV5-4; d_gene: TRBD2; abundance: NA; j_gene: TRBJ2-3; CDR3aa: CASSLWLAGGDTQYF; CDR3nt: TGTGCCAGCAGCTTGTGGCTAGCGGGAGGAGATACGCAGTATTTT
v_gene: TRBV9; d_gene: NA; abundance: NA; j_gene: TRBJ2-3; CDR3aa: CASTSGGRTDTQYF; CDR3nt: TGTGCCAGCACCTCCGGCGGCCGCACAGATACGCAGTATTTT
v_gene: TRBV9; d_gene: NA; abundance: few; j_gene: TRBJ2-3; CDR3aa: CASSVAQGPPADTQYF; CDR3nt: TGTGCCAGCAGCGTAGCTCAGGGTCCTCCGGCAGATACGCAGTATTTT
v_gene: TRBV25-1; d_gene: NA; abundance: NA; j_gene: TRBJ2-5; CDR3aa: CASSDKETQYF; CDR3nt: TGTGCCAGCAGTGATAAAGAGACCCAGTACTTC
v_gene: TRBV7-3; d_gene: NA; abundance: NA; j_gene: TRBJ1-1; CDR3aa: CASGSGAAREAFF; CDR3nt: TGTGCCAGCGGAAGCGGGGCCGCGAGGGAAGCTTTCTTT
v_gene: TRBV7-2; d_gene: NA; abundance: NA; j_gene: TRBJ2-3; CDR3aa: CASSDGRESTDTQYF; CDR3nt: TGTGCCAGCAGCGATGGGCGGGAAAGCACAGATACGCAGTATTTT
v_gene: TRBV6-5; d_gene: TRBD2; abundance: few; j_gene: TRBJ2-5; CDR3aa: CASSYRTSEETQYF; CDR3nt: TGTGCCAGCAGTTACCGGACTAGCGAGGAGACCCAGTACTTC
v_gene: TRBV7-9; d_gene: TRBD1; abundance: NA; j_gene: TRBJ2-7; CDR3aa: CASSWQQGEQYF; CDR3nt: TGTGCCAGCAGCTGGCAACAGGGGGAGCAGTACTTC
v_gene: TRBV28; d_gene: NA; abundance: NA; j_gene: TRBJ2-7; CDR3aa: CASSFGQGYEQYF; CDR3nt: TGTGCCAGCAGTTTTGGGCAGGGGTACGAGCAGTACTTC
v_gene: TRBV2; d_gene: TRBD1; abundance: NA; j_gene: TRBJ2-3; CDR3aa: CASSGDRADTQYF; CDR3nt: TGTGCCAGCAGTGGAGACAGGGCCGATACGCAGTATTTT
v_gene: TRBV5-1; d_gene: NA; abundance: few; j_gene: TRBJ2-1; CDR3aa: CASRRDNEQFF; CDR3nt: TGCGCCAGCAGAAGAGACAATGAGCAGTTCTTC
v_gene: TRBV7-6; d_gene: NA; abundance: NA; j_gene: TRBJ2-7; CDR3aa: CASSLNPPSSYLYEQYF; CDR3nt: TGTGCCAGCAGCTTAAACCCACCTTCATCCTATCTTTACGAGCAGTACTTC
v_gene: TRBV27; d_gene: TRBD1; abundance: NA; j_gene: TRBJ1-2; CDR3aa: CASLPGQGASNYGYTF; CDR3nt: TGTGCCAGCCTCCCGGGACAGGGGGCCAGTAACTATGGCTACACCTTC
v_gene: TRBV18; d_gene: NA; abundance: few; j_gene: TRBJ2-3; CDR3aa: CASSPLGDTQYF; CDR3nt: TGTGCCAGCTCACCGCTAGGAGATACGCAGTATTTT
v_gene: TRBV6-5; d_gene: TRBD1; abundance: NA; j_gene: TRBJ2-7; CDR3aa: CASSYSRTGDTEQYF; CDR3nt: TGTGCCAGCAGTTACTCGAGGACAGGGGATACCGAGCAGTACTTC
v_gene: TRBV28; d_gene: NA; abundance: few; j_gene: TRBJ2-4; CDR3aa: CASSFYGRENIQYF; CDR3nt: TGTGCCAGCAGTTTCTACGGCAGGGAAAACATTCAGTACTTC